Below, 24 T cell receptor beta chains from the same sample are listed, as sequenced in a study of T cells in Graves' hyperthyroidism and ophthalmopathy (dated by TCRdb to between 2018 and 2021). Library preparation was by multiplex PCR. Instrument used: Illumina HiSeq 2000. The TCR beta CDR3 regions were amplified from RNA transcripts. For the first round of RT-PCR on the TCR CDR3, the HTBI primer set was used together with the Qiagen OneStep RT-PCR kit. TCRdb reran the public reads through fastp at Q25 and MiXCR, keeping productive beta chains. Under each unique CDR3 protein, matching rows form one entry showing the most common genes and DNA. This sample gives 500,000 to 600,000 distinct CDR3 sequences in total; just under 20% of them show up just once. The biggest ten clones account for 45% to 50% of the sample. Sequenced input: blood. These receptors came from a man aged 35-49 years with Graves' ophthalmopathy.

This clonotype was picked up many times. The V call is TRBV12-3 or TRBV12-4, the J call TRBJ2-7, with 8 bases matching TRBD1. Germline trimming cut 6 bases from V and 0 bases from J; bases unmatched to any gene: 10. There are 16 residues in the CDR3. DNA for the CDR3: TGTGCCAGCAGCCCCCGGGACAGGCGTAGCTCCTACGAGCAGTACTTC. This gives the protein CASSPRDRRSSYEQYF.

The sample holds many counts of this clonotype. The DNA of the CDR3 is TGTGCCAGCAACGAATGGCAGGGGAACACTGAAGCTTTCTTT. It specifies CASNEWQGNTEAFF. The V call is TRBV2, the J call TRBJ1-1, with D possibly being TRBD1 (5 bases). The CDR3 has 14 residues. V was trimmed by 7 bases and J by 1 base, leaving 13 bases between them. CDR1 is SNHLY, CDR2 FYNNEI, per germline.

This clonotype was counted many times. CDR3 amino acids: CASSPPGSTDTQYF. The CDR3, as DNA: TGTGCCAGCTCACCACCGGGAAGCACAGATACGCAGTATTTT. This chain links TRBV18 with TRBJ2-3; D not resolved. V was trimmed by 0 bases and J by 0 bases, leaving 4 bases between them. Per the germline V gene, CDR1 is KGHSH and CDR2 is LQKENI. The CDR3 consists of 14 residues.

The DNA for the CDR3 is TGCGCCAGCAGCCAAGTTCTCGCGGGACCCGGGGGCACTGAAGCTTTCTTT. Its translation: CASSQVLAGPGGTEAFF. The chain joins TRBV4-1 to TRBJ1-1, with D possibly being TRBD1 (5 bases). Germline assignment: CDR1 MGHRA and CDR2 YSYEKL. Deletions cut 1 base from V and 4 bases from J, with 19 bases between. The CDR3 is 17 residues long.

The chain combines TRBV6-2 or TRBV6-3 with TRBJ1-6, with 9 bases identical to TRBD1. The germline V gene encodes CDR1 MNHEY and CDR2 SVGEGT. J was trimmed by 11 bases and V by 6 bases; bases with no gene match: 8. The CDR3 covers 14 residues. The CDR3, as DNA: TGTGCCAGCAGATCGACAGGGGGTAGGACACCCCTCCACTTT. Translating gives CASRSTGGRTPLHF.

The chain joins TRBV5-1 to TRBJ2-4; no definite D call. The germline V and J ends were trimmed by 0 bases and 5 bases, with 9 bases remaining between them. CDR3 length: 14 residues. Germline CDR1 SGHRS, CDR2 YFSETQ. The CDR3 nucleotides read TGCGCCAGCAGCTTGGGTTCAATGGAAAACATTCAGTACTTC. Protein product: CASSLGSMENIQYF.

On this clonotype: At one boundary the junction diverges from the germline segment, which might be a read error. The J gene is TRBJ1-6, the V gene TRBV5-1; D might be TRBD1 (5 bases). CDR3 length: 14 residues. The germline gives CDR1 SGHRS, CDR2 YFSETQ. CDR3 bases: TGCGCCGGCAGCGGGGGATCGGTGGGTTCACCCCTCCACTTT. It is translated as CAGSGGSVGSPLHF.

V is TRBV4-2 and J is TRBJ1-4, with TRBD1 as a possible D gene (5 bases). V was trimmed by 1 base and J by 2 bases, leaving 11 bases between them. Germline V gives CDR1 LGHNA, CDR2 YNFKEQ. There are 16 residues in the CDR3. CDR3 region: CASSQVGPGTNEKLFF. CDR3 sequence (DNA): TGTGCCAGCAGCCAAGTGGGGCCCGGGACTAATGAAAAACTGTTTTTT.

This clonotype was counted only a few times. This sequence joins TRBV10-3 and TRBJ1-2; no clear D. Trimming took 6 bases from V and 3 from J, leaving 8 bases between them. CDR1 and CDR2 (germline): ENHRY, SYGVKD. The length of the CDR3 is 12 residues. DNA for the CDR3: TGTGCCATCAGGCCGGTAGACTATGGCTACACCTTC. Its protein is CAIRPVDYGYTF.

This clonotype was observed a few times. This rearrangement joins TRBV29-1 to TRBJ2-1, with D tentatively TRBD2 (5 bases). CDR3 size: 14 residues. Per germline, CDR1 SQVTM and CDR2 ANQGSEA. Trimming shortened V by 6 bases and J by 4 bases, and 16 bases separated the two germline ends. CDR3 in amino acids: CSVEFAGPYNEQFF. The DNA of the CDR3 is TGCAGCGTCGAGTTTGCGGGCCCTTACAATGAGCAGTTCTTC.

This clonotype was observed at least ten times. The chain combines TRBV18 with TRBJ1-2, with D unclear. Germline V gene data show CDR1 as KGHSH and CDR2 as LQKENI. The V and J ends lost 6 bases and 3 bases respectively, with 8 bases between them. The CDR3 covers 12 residues. The DNA of the CDR3 is TGTGCCAGCTCTCTCCCAGACTATGGCTACACCTTC. Translation: CASSLPDYGYTF. Filled out from reference TRBV18 and TRBJ1-2, the complete variable domain reads NAGVMQNPRHLVRRRGQEARLRCSPMKGHSHVYWYRQLPEEGLKFMVYLQKENIIDESGMPKERFSAEFPKEGPSILRIQQVVRGDSAAYFCASSLPDYGYTFGSGTRLTVV.

This clonotype was counted only a few times. V gene TRBV4-1 combines with J gene TRBJ2-3; D gene unclear. Germline V gene data show CDR1 as MGHRA and CDR2 as YSYEKL. The V end lost 0 bases, the J end lost 6 bases, and 10 bases lay between the germline ends. The CDR3 totals 14 residues. CDR3 DNA sequence: TGCGCCAGCAGCCAAGACGTAGATAAGGATACGCAGTATTTT. Translation: CASSQDVDKDTQYF.

The chain combines TRBV27 with TRBJ1-2, with 10 bases lining up with TRBD1. The V segment lost 4 bases and the J segment 7 bases; nucleotides outside the gene matches: 3. CDR1 MNHEY and CDR2 SMNVEV come from the germline V gene (reference sequence). The CDR3 contains 13 residues. The CDR3 is CASSYGTGAGYTF. The CDR3 DNA reads as TGTGCCAGCAGTTACGGGACAGGGGCTGGCTACACCTTC.

The genes are TRBV15 and TRBJ2-4, with 11 bases matching TRBD1. The CDR3 covers 15 residues. With 3 bases clipped from V and 3 bases from J, the junction kept 1 base outside the gene matches. Germline V gives CDR1 LNHNV, CDR2 YYDKDF (reference sequence). The CDR3 nucleotides are TGTGCCACCAGCAGCGGGACAGGGGGCAAAAACATTCAGTACTTC. Translating it yields CATSSGTGGKNIQYF.

Many counts were recorded for this clonotype. The rearrangement links TRBV28 to TRBJ1-2, with a weak D call TRBD1 (5 bases). This CDR3 spans 13 amino acids. The V and J ends lost 6 bases and 2 bases respectively, with 10 bases between them. Germline CDR1 reads MDHEN; CDR2 reads SYDVKM. The CDR3 region is CASSFTGNYGYTF. The CDR3 DNA sequence: TGTGCCAGCAGCTTTACAGGAAACTATGGCTACACCTTC.

The genes are TRBV6-4 and TRBJ1-5, with D maybe TRBD1 (5 bases). Germline V gene sequence: CDR1 MRHNA, CDR2 SNTAGT. With 5 bases removed from V and 3 bases from J, the gap between germline ends came to 14 bases. This CDR3 spans 15 amino acids. The CDR3, as DNA: TGTGCCAGCAGTTTACGGGGGGGAAACAATCAGCCCCAGCATTTT. Protein product: CASSLRGGNNQPQHF.

This clonotype was observed at least ten times. The rearrangement uses TRBV11-2 and TRBJ2-3; 10 positions match TRBD2. Germline V gene lookup returns CDR1 SGHAT and CDR2 FQNNGV. The length of the CDR3 is 17 residues. V shed 5 bases, J shed 4 bases, and the junction held 12 bases outside the gene matches. The CDR3 coding sequence is TGTGCCAGCAGCCAAGACGGAGCGGGGGGGCCCGCAGATACGCAGTATTTT. It is translated as CASSQDGAGGPADTQYF.

The sample holds many counts of this clonotype. The chain uses TRBV7-9 and TRBJ2-1, with unresolved D. V was clipped by 5 bases and J by 3 bases, with 11 bases between them. Germline-derived CDR1 and CDR2 are SEHNR and FQNEAQ (reference sequence). The CDR3 has 14 amino acids. The CDR3 DNA reads as TGTGCCAGCAGCGCGGCCCTCATCTACAATGAGCAGTTCTTC. As protein: CASSAALIYNEQFF.

This clonotype has a count of ten or more. The gene calls are TRBV30 and TRBJ1-2; no firm D call. The CDR3 sequence is 15 residues long. CDR1 GTSNPN and CDR2 SVGIG come from the germline V gene (reference sequence). Trimming left V 0 bases short and J 6 bases short, with 17 bases between. DNA of the CDR3: TGTGCCTGGAGTGTACTAAGAGTAGGAGGGCATGGCTACACCTTC. Its translation: CAWSVLRVGGHGYTF.

This clonotype was recorded a few times. The chain combines TRBV18 with TRBJ2-1, with 9 bases matching TRBD1. The V gene's germline CDR1 is KGHSH and CDR2 LQKENI. V was clipped by 1 base and J by 1 base; unmatched bases: 8. The CDR3 sequence is 18 residues long. The DNA for the CDR3 is TGTGCCAGCTCACCACGATATTCGGGACAGGGATCCTACAATGAGCAGTTCTTC. Protein sequence: CASSPRYSGQGSYNEQFF.

This clonotype was picked up many times. The genes are TRBV18 and TRBJ1-5, with a tentative D call TRBD1 (5 bases). CDR1 and CDR2 from the germline V gene are KGHSH and LQKENI. The CDR3 spans 13 residues. V was clipped by 9 bases and J by 4 bases, with 13 bases between them. The CDR3 sequence: CASSDSENQPQHF. The CDR3 nucleotides are TGTGCCAGTTCCGACAGCGAAAATCAGCCCCAGCATTTT.

This clonotype has just a few counts. This chain links TRBV7-2 with TRBJ1-4; D may be TRBD1 (6 bases). Trimming took 3 bases from V and 12 from J, leaving 20 bases between them. CDR1 and CDR2 (germline): SGHTA, FQGNSA. This CDR3 has 15 residues. The DNA of the CDR3 is TGTGCCAGCAGCTTTGGACAGTCAGGGTCGTCGGAACTGTTTTTT. This encodes CASSFGQSGSSELFF.

The chain carries TRBV18 and TRBJ2-7; tentatively, D is TRBD1 (6 bases). With 1 base removed from V and 7 bases from J, the gap between germline ends came to 14 bases. This CDR3 has 14 residues. Germline CDR1 reads KGHSH; CDR2 reads LQKENI. The CDR3 is CASSPLPGVREQYF. Written as DNA, the CDR3 is TGTGCCAGCTCACCACTTCCAGGGGTGAGGGAGCAGTACTTC.

This clonotype was counted only a few times. This rearrangement joins TRBV14 to TRBJ1-1, with D possibly being TRBD1 (6 bases). V dropped 4 bases and J dropped 5 bases, with 23 bases sitting between them. CDR1 and CDR2 from the germline V gene are SGHDN and FVKESK. The CDR3 is 17 residues long. CDR3 amino acids: CASSPRRPGRGATEAFF. CDR3 coding DNA: TGTGCCAGCAGCCCCCGCCGTCCTGGCAGGGGTGCAACTGAAGCTTTCTTT. Full variable domain (missing parts from reference TRBV14 and TRBJ1-1): EAGVTQFPSHSVIEKGQTVTLRCDPISGHDNLYWYRRVMGKEIKFLLHFVKESKQDESGMPNNRFLAERTGGTYSTLKVQPAELEDSGVYFCASSPRRPGRGATEAFFGQGTRLTVV.